This TCR beta chain stems from a study of shared clonotypes between healthy human individuals. Study-wide results and caveats: Compared with memory subsets, naive subsets generally had larger estimated richness.

Of note for this clone: As yet, its antigen is unknown.

Naive CD8 cells, CD45RO-negative and positively selected for CCR7, excluded terminally differentiated effector memory CD45RA+ cells. This CDR3 has 13 residues. Unmatched junction bases numbered 4, after V lost 2 bases and J lost 11 bases. Looked up from germline, CDR1 is LGHNA and CDR2 is YSLEER. Repertoires were generated with immunoSEQ multiplex PCR, while TCRdb's copy carries only in-frame clones and drops some. The table records about 2 million clones, about 95% of them present only once. Sequenced: naive CD8+ T cells sorted from blood. This clonotype originated in a man aged 18 to 30 in good health. The gene calls are TRBV4-3 and TRBJ2-1; TRBD1 agrees at 9 bases. CDR3 protein: CASSQNTGGKQFF. DNA of the CDR3: TGCGCCAGCAGCCAAAATACAGGGGGCAAGCAGTTCTTC.